These 10 T cell receptor beta chains were all obtained from the same sample, sequenced in a study of T cell changes during pregnancy in multiple sclerosis. Sequencing was performed with immunoSEQ multiplex PCR; in TCRdb, only in-frame clones are kept and a portion is missing. The sample includes tens of thousands of clones, 93% of them seen just once. Sequencing used peripheral blood, obtained in the second trimester of pregnancy. These receptors came from a female donor with multiple sclerosis, enrolled in a pregnancy study.

This sequence joins TRBV5-5 and TRBJ2-2; the D gene is possibly TRBD2 (5 bases). This CDR3 has 13 residues. CDR1 and CDR2 from the germline V gene are SGHKS and YYEKEE (reference sequence). The V end lost 2 bases, the J end lost 10 bases, and 12 bases lay between the germline ends. The CDR3 sequence is CASSFSLGSELFF. In nucleotides, the CDR3 is TGTGCCAGCAGCTTCTCACTAGGTTCGGAGCTGTTTTTT.

This chain connects TRBV13 to TRBJ2-1; TRBD1 might be the D (5 bases). The V end lost 5 bases, the J end lost 4 bases, and 15 bases lay between the germline ends. The germline CDR1 and CDR2 sequences are PRHDT and FYEKMQ (reference sequence). The CDR3 spans 15 residues. CDR3 protein: CASSQTDDSYNEQFF. CDR3 DNA: TGTGCCAGCAGCCAGACCGATGACAGTTACAATGAGCAGTTCTTC.

This sequence joins TRBV27 and TRBJ1-5, with D hard to call. The germline gives CDR1 MNHEY, CDR2 SMNVEV (reference sequence). V was shortened by 8 bases and J by 3 bases, with 17 bases between the two germline ends. The CDR3 is 15 amino acids. In DNA form, the CDR3 reads TGTGCCAGCCGGTCCGCGGGGTCGGTCAATCAGCCCCAGCATTTT. Encoded protein: CASRSAGSVNQPQHF.

The chain recombines TRBV6-1 with TRBJ2-7; TRBD1 matches at 9 bases. Per the germline V gene, CDR1 is MNHNS and CDR2 is SASEGT. The CDR3 is 15 residues long. With V trimmed by 4 bases and J by 3 bases, 7 bases remained unmatched. CDR3 DNA: TGTGCCAGCAGTGGGGCCGGGACAGGGCTCTACGAGCAGTACTTC. Amino acids: CASSGAGTGLYEQYF.

The chain combines TRBV7-2 with TRBJ2-1, with 10 bases that match TRBD2. The CDR3 consists of 15 residues. The germline V gene has CDR1 SGHTA and CDR2 FQGNSA. V shed 4 bases and J 3 bases; nucleotides not matched to a gene: 3. CDR3 in DNA: TGTGCCAGCAGCTCAACTAGCGGGGTCTACAATGAGCAGTTCTTC. Its protein is CASSSTSGVYNEQFF.

The chain has TRBV27 and TRBJ2-7; D remains unclear. CDR1 and CDR2 from the germline V gene are MNHEY and SMNVEV (reference sequence). There are 18 residues in the CDR3. Trimming removed 4 bases from V and 4 bases from J, with 26 bases in between. The CDR3 loop reads CASSSLRSWKLSGYEQYF. The CDR3 DNA sequence: TGTGCCAGCAGTTCCCTCCGATCTTGGAAGCTTTCGGGTTACGAGCAGTACTTC.

The V gene is TRBV10-3, the J gene TRBJ2-7; maybe TRBD1 (6 bases). The ends were cut back, 6 bases at V and 7 bases at J, with 19 bases in the middle. Looked up from germline, CDR1 is ENHRY and CDR2 is SYGVKD. CDR3 length: 14 residues. The CDR3 nucleotides are TGTGCCATCAGAAACCGGGACATTGGAGAGGAGCAGTACTTC. This gives the protein CAIRNRDIGEEQYF.

This chain links TRBV9 with TRBJ1-1, with D possibly matching TRBD1 (6 bases). The germline V and J ends were trimmed by 3 bases and 3 bases, with 12 bases remaining between them. The CDR3 is made up of 14 amino acids. Germline CDR1 SGDLS, CDR2 YYNGEE. The CDR3 sequence: CASSAADSYTEAFF. CDR3 DNA sequence: TGTGCCAGCAGCGCCGCGGACAGCTACACTGAAGCTTTCTTT.

CDR3 loop: CASSFTTSGRGGANVLTF. The CDR3 DNA is TGTGCCAGCAGTTTTACTACTAGCGGGAGAGGTGGGGCCAACGTCCTGACTTTC. The gene calls are TRBV27 and TRBJ2-6; TRBD2 matches 11 bases. The CDR3 sequence is 18 residues long. J gave up 3 bases and V 3 bases, and 7 bases lay outside the gene matches. Germline CDR1 MNHEY, CDR2 SMNVEV (reference sequence).

The chain employs TRBV30 and TRBJ2-3, with a possible D match to TRBD2 (6 bases). Deletions cut 0 bases from V and 0 bases from J, with 25 bases between. The CDR3 is made up of 20 amino acids. From germline, CDR1 is GTSNPN and CDR2 SVGIG (reference sequence). The CDR3 coding sequence is TGTGCCTGGAGTGTATATCCTAGCGCGGGGTACCCTTCTAGCACAGATACGCAGTATTTT. Translating it yields CAWSVYPSAGYPSSTDTQYF.